The 10 T cell receptor beta chains below come from one sample, sequenced in a study of blood T cell repertoires in COVID-19. Assay: immunoSEQ multiplex PCR; the TCRdb copy retains only in-frame clones and omits some. Among roughly 200,000 clones listed, more than 75% were seen once. Sequencing was done on a sample of peripheral blood. All receptors come from a woman in her 50s with active or convalescent COVID-19.

This clone was seen only a few times. This chain links TRBV27 with TRBJ2-2, with TRBD2 matching over 12 bases. Trimming took 6 bases from V and 2 from J; bases not matched to a gene: 13. CDR1 and CDR2 from the germline V gene are MNHEY and SMNVEV (reference sequence). The CDR3 has 19 amino acids. CDR3: CASRGLAGGPLVNTGELFF. CDR3 sequence (DNA): TGTGCCAGCAGGGGCCTAGCGGGAGGGCCTCTTGTAAACACCGGGGAGCTGTTTTTT.

This chain joins TRBV12-3 or TRBV12-4 and TRBJ2-7; D might be TRBD1 (6 bases). The CDR3 sequence is 13 residues long. The ends were cut back, 5 bases at V and 7 bases at J, with 15 bases in the middle. The CDR3 bases are TGTGCCAGCAGTGGACGCCCTCAGGGGGAGCAGTACTTC. This encodes CASSGRPQGEQYF.

The DNA of the CDR3 is TGTGCCAGCAGCGGCGGACAGGGGAGGGAGACCCAGTACTTC. The encoded protein is CASSGGQGRETQYF. The chain carries TRBV9 and TRBJ2-5; 9 nucleotides agree with TRBD1. The CDR3 is 14 amino acids. Germline trimming cut 3 bases from V and 5 bases from J; bases unmatched to any gene: 5. The germline V gene encodes CDR1 SGDLS and CDR2 YYNGEE.

This sequence joins TRBV7-9 and TRBJ2-1; D gene ambiguous. V lost 5 bases and J 4 bases, leaving 15 bases between the germline ends. The CDR3 is made up of 15 amino acids. Germline CDR1 SEHNR, CDR2 FQNEAQ (reference sequence). CDR3 region: CASSPPELGYNEQFF. The CDR3 nucleotides are TGTGCCAGCAGCCCGCCTGAGCTCGGGTACAATGAGCAGTTCTTC.

The chain links TRBV5-1 to TRBJ1-2; 8 nucleotides align to TRBD1. Trimming at V came to 4 bases and at J to 8 bases, leaving 13 bases not matched to a gene. The germline gives CDR1 SGHRS, CDR2 YFSETQ. The CDR3 is 15 amino acids. The CDR3 is CASSPNPQGALGYTF. Here the CDR3 DNA reads TGCGCCAGCAGCCCCAACCCTCAGGGGGCGCTGGGCTACACCTTC. Based on the CDR3 plus reference TRBV5-1 and TRBJ1-2, the full variable domain is KAGVTQTPRYLIKTRGQQVTLSCSPISGHRSVSWYQQTPGQGLQFLFEYFSETQRNKGNFPGRFSGRQFSNSRSEMNVSTLELGDSALYLCASSPNPQGALGYTFGSGTRLTVV.

The chain employs TRBV29-1 and TRBJ1-2; D may be TRBD1 (5 bases). V was clipped by 0 bases and J by 5 bases, with 25 bases between them. This CDR3 comprises 18 residues. Germline V lookup: CDR1 SQVTM, CDR2 ANQGSEA. The CDR3: CSVEDLGGALTLPYGYTF. The CDR3 coding sequence is TGCAGCGTTGAAGATCTGGGAGGGGCGTTAACGCTCCCTTATGGCTACACCTTC.

J is TRBJ2-1 and V is TRBV7-2; TRBD2 agrees at 9 bases. The CDR3 runs 17 residues. Germline V lookup: CDR1 SGHTA, CDR2 FQGNSA. V shed 0 bases, J shed 3 bases, and the junction held 6 bases outside the gene matches. CDR3 protein: CASSLALSGGNYNEQFF. The CDR3 nucleotides are TGTGCCAGCAGCTTAGCCCTTAGCGGGGGAAACTACAATGAGCAGTTCTTC.

V is TRBV7-9 and J is TRBJ2-1, with 11 positions matching TRBD2. After removal of 5 bases from V and 1 base from J, the junction contained 4 bases not matched to a gene. The CDR3 loop spans 16 amino acids. CDR1 is SEHNR, CDR2 FQNEAQ, per germline (reference sequence). The CDR3 loop is CASSDTSGRSYNEQFF. CDR3 DNA: TGTGCCAGCAGCGATACTAGCGGGAGATCCTACAATGAGCAGTTCTTC.

The table lists this clone with a count of one. This chain joins TRBV7-2 and TRBJ2-5, with a weak D call TRBD1 (5 bases). Per germline, CDR1 SGHTA and CDR2 FQGNSA. V shed 3 bases and J shed 5 bases, with 13 bases lying between them. This CDR3 region has 14 residues. The CDR3 DNA is TGTGCCAGCAGCTTTCAGGGTAGGCGGGAGACCCAGTACTTC. Its translation is CASSFQGRRETQYF.

The chain combines TRBV28 with TRBJ2-6; maybe TRBD1 (5 bases). The CDR3 totals 19 residues. Per the germline V gene, CDR1 is MDHEN and CDR2 is SYDVKM. V lost 6 bases and J lost 0, with 21 bases in between. The CDR3 sequence: CASSPNLGQGTSGANVLTF. The CDR3 region has the DNA TGTGCCAGCAGCCCCAACCTTGGGCAGGGCACCTCTGGGGCCAACGTCCTGACTTTC.